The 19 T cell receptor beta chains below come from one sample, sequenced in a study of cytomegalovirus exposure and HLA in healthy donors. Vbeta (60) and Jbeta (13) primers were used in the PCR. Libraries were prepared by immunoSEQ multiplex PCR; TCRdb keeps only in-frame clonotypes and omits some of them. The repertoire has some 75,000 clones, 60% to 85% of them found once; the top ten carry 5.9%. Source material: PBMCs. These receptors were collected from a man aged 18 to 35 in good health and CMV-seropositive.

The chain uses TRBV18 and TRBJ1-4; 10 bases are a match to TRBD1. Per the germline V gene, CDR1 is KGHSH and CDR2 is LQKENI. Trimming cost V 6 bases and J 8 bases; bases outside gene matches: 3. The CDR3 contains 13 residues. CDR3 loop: CASSGTGDEKLFF. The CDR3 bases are TGTGCCAGCTCCGGGACAGGGGACGAAAAACTGTTTTTT.

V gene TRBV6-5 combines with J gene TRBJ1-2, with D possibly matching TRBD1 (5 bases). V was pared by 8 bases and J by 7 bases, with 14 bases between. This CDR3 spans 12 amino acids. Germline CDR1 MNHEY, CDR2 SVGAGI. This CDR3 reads CASAQAGGGYTF. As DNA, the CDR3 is TGTGCCAGCGCCCAGGCGGGGGGTGGCTACACCTTC.

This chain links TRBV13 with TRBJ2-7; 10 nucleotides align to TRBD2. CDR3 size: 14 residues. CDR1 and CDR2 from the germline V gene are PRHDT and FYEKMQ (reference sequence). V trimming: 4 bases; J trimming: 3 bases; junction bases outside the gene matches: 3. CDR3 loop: CASSSGLAIYEQYF. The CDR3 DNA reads TGTGCCAGCAGCTCGGGACTAGCGATCTACGAGCAGTACTTC.

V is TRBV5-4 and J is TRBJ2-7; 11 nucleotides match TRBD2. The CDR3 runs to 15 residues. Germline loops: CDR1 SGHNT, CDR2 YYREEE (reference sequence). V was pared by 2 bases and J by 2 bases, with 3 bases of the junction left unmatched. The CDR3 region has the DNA TGTGCCAGCAGCTTACTAGCGGGAGTTGCCTACGAGCAGTACTTC. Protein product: CASSLLAGVAYEQYF.

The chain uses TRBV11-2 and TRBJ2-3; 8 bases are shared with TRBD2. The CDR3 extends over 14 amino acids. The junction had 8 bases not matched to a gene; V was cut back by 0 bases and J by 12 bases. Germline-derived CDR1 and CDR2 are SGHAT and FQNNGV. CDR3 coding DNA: TGTGCCAGCAGCTTAGAATCCACTAGCGGATATCAGTATTTT. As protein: CASSLESTSGYQYF.

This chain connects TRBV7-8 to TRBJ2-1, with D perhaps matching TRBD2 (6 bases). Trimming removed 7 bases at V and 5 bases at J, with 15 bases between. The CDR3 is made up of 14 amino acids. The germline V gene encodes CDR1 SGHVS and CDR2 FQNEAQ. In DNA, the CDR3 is TGTGCCAGCACGTCGTTGGGCGGGGACAATGAGCAGTTCTTC. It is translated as CASTSLGGDNEQFF.

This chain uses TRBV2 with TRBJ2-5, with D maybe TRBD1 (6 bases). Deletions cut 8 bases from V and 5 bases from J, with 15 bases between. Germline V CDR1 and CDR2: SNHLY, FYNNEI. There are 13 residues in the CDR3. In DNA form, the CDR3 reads TGTGCCAGCGCAATTACAGGGCCGGAGACCCAGTACTTC. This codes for CASAITGPETQYF.

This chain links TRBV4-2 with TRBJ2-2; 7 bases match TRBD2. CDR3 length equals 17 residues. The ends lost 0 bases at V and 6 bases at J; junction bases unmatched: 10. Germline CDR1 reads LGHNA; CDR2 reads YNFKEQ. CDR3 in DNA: TGTGCCAGCAGCCAAGAAACGTCGGGAGGCCTCGCCGGGGAGCTGTTTTTT. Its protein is CASSQETSGGLAGELFF.

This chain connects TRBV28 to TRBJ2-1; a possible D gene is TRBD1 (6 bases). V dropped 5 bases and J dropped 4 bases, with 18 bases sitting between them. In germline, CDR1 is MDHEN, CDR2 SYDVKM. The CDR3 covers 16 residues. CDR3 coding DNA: TGTGCCAGCAGTGCCCCCCCTGGGGGCCTATACAATGAGCAGTTCTTC. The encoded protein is CASSAPPGGLYNEQFF.

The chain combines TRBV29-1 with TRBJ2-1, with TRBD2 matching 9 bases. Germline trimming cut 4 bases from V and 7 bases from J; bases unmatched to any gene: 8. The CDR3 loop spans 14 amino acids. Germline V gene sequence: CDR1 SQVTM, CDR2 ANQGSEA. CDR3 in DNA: TGCAGCGTTGCGTCGAGGCTAGCGGGGAATGAGCAGTTCTTC. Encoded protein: CSVASRLAGNEQFF.

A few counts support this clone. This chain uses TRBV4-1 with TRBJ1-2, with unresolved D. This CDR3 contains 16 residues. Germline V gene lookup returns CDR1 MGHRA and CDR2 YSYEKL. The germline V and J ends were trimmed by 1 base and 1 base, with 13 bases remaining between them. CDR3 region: CASSQVTRGYNYGYTF. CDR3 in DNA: TGCGCCAGCAGCCAAGTGACACGGGGTTATAACTATGGCTACACCTTC.

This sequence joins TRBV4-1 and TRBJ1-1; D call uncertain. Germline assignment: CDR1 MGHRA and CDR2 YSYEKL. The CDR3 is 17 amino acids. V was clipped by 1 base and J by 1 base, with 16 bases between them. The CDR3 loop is CASSQVRSERRNTEAFF. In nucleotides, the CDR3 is TGCGCCAGCAGCCAAGTACGTTCCGAGAGGAGGAACACTGAAGCTTTCTTT.

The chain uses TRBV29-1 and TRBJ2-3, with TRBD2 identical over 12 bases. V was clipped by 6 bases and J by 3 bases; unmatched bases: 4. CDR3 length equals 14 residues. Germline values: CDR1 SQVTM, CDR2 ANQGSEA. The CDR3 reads CSVLGLAGTDTQYF. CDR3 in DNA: TGCAGCGTCCTTGGACTAGCGGGAACAGATACGCAGTATTTT.

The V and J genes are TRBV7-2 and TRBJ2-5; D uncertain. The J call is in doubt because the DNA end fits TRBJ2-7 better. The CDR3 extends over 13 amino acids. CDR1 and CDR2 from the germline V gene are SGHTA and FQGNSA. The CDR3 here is CASSLVATYEQYF. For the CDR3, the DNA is TGTGCCAGCAGCTTAGTAGCTACCTACGAGCAGTACTTC.

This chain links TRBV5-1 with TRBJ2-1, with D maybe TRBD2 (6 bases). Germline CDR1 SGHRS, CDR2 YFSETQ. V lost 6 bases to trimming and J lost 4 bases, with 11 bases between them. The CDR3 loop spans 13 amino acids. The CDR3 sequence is CASTSVDYNEQFF. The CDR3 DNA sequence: TGCGCCAGCACTAGCGTTGATTACAATGAGCAGTTCTTC.

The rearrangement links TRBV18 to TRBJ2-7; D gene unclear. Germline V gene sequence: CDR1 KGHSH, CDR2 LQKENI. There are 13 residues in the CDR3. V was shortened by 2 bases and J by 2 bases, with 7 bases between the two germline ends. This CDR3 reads CASSPGLAYEQYF. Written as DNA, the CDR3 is TGTGCCAGCTCACCAGGTTTAGCCTACGAGCAGTACTTC.

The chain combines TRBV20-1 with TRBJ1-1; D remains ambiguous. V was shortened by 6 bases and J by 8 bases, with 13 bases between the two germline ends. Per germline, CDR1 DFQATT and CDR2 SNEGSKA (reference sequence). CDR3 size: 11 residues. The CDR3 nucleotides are TGCAGTGCCGCAAGTTGGAGGGAAGCTTTCTTT. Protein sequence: CSAASWREAFF.

The DNA of the CDR3 is TGCAGCTCCTGCGGTAACACTGAAGCTTTCTTT. This gives the protein CSSCGNTEAFF. The gene calls are TRBV29-1 and TRBJ1-1; D not resolved. The CDR3 has 11 residues. Germline CDR1 SQVTM, CDR2 ANQGSEA. V was pared by 8 bases and J by 2 bases, with 9 bases between.

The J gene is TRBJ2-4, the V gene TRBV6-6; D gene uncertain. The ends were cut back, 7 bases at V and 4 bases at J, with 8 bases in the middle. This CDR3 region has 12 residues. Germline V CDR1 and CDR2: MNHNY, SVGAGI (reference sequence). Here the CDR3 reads CASTVEKNIQYF. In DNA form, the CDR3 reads TGTGCCAGCACCGTGGAGAAAAACATTCAGTACTTC.